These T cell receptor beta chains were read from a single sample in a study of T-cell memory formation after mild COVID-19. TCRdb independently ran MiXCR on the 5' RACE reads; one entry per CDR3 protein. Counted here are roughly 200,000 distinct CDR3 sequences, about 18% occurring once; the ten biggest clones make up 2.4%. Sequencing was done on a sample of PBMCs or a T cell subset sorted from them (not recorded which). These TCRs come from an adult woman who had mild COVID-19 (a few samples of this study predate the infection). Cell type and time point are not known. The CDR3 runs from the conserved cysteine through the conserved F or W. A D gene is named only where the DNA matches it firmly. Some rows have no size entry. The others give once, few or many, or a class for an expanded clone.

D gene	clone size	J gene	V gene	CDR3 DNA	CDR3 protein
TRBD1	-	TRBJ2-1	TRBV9	TGTGCCAGCAGCGCCACCGGGACAGCCTACAATGAGCAGTTCTTC	CASSATGTAYNEQFF
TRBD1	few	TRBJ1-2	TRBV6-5	TGTGCCAGCACGGCCGCCTACAGGGGATCGAACTATGGCTACACCTTC	CASTAAYRGSNYGYTF
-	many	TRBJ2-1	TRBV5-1	TGCGCCAGCAGCCGGACCGCTAATGAGCAGTTCTTC	CASSRTANEQFF
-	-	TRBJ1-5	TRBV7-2	TGTGCCAGCACCACCCCTCCCGGGCCCCAGCATTTT	CASTTPPGPQHF
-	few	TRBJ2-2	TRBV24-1	TGTGCCACCAGTGATCCCGGCCTACCCACCGGGGAGCTGTTTTTT	CATSDPGLPTGELFF
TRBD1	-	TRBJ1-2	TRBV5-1	TGCGCCAGCAGCGCCGCCGGGACAGGGGCTGGCTACACCTTC	CASSAAGTGAGYTF
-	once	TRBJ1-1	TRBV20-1	TGCAGTGCCAGTACCCAGACAGCGAACACTGAAGCTTTCTTT	CSASTQTANTEAFF
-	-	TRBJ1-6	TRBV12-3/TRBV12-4	TGTGCCAGCAGTTTGAGTCTGGGCTCTTCACCCCTCCACTTT	CASSLSLGSSPLHF
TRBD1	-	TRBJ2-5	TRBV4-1	TGCGCCAGCAGCCAACATACGAGGGACAGGGGAGCCCAAGAGACCCAGTACTTC	CASSQHTRDRGAQETQYF
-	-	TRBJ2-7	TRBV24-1	TGTGCCACCAGTGACCCCGGGAGTCCGCAGTACTTC	CATSDPGSPQYF
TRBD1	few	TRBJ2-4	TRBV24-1	TGTGCCACCAGTGATCGACAGGGAAACATTCAGTACTTC	CATSDRQGNIQYF
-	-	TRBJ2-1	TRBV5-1	TGCGCCAGCAGCTTGGCCACGAGTAGGGACCGATACAATGAGCAGTTCTTC	CASSLATSRDRYNEQFF
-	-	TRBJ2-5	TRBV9	TGTGCCAGCAGCCCCCACCGGGGTATCGGGGAGACCCAGTACTTC	CASSPHRGIGETQYF
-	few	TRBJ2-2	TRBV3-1	TGTGCCAGCAGCCAACCCATCGGCACCGGGGAGCTGTTTTTT	CASSQPIGTGELFF
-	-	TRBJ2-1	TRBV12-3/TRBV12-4	TGTGCCAGCAATGAGCAGTTCTTC	CASNEQFF
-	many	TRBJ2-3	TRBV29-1	TGCAGCGCCCGCCTGCTGGGGGTAACAGATACGCAGTATTTT	CSARLLGVTDTQYF
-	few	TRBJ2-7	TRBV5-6	TGTGCCAGCAGCTTGGACGCTAGCTCCTACGAGCAGTACTTC	CASSLDASSYEQYF
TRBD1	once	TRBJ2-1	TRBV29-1	TGCAGCGTTGAAGATCCGCCCGGGACAGGGGGCAATGAGCAGTTCTTC	CSVEDPPGTGGNEQFF
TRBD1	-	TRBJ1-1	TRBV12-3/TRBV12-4	TGTGCCAGCAGTTTTAAGAGAAGAGGGGGCATAGCTTTCTTT	CASSFKRRGGIAFF
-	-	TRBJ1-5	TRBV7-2	TGTGCCAGCAGCGTACAGGGCGATCAGCCCCAGCATTTT	CASSVQGDQPQHF
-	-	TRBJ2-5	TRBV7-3	TGTGCCAGCAGCTTAGGAGGTGCGGCACTTCAAGAGACCCAGTACTTC	CASSLGGAALQETQYF
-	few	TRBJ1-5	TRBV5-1	TGCGCCAGCAGCTTGGGGGGGGGCGTAGGACAGCCCCAGCATTTT	CASSLGGGVGQPQHF
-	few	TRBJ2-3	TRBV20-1	TGCAGTGCTCGCGGTGTAGATACGCAGTATTTT	CSARGVDTQYF
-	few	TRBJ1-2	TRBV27	TGTGCCAGCAGCCCTCGGGCGGCCCTGCATGGCTACACCTTC	CASSPRAALHGYTF
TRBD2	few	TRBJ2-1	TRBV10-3	TGTGCCATCAGTGCCATAGCGGGAAAAGGCAATGAGCAGTTCTTC	CAISAIAGKGNEQFF
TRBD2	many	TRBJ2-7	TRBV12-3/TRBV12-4	TGTGCCAGCAGTCGCCGGACTAGCGGGGGGGCAAGGCCGCCCTACGAGCAGTACTTC	CASSRRTSGGARPPYEQYF
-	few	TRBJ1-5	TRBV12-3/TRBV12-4	TGTGCCAGCAGTTTAGCCGGGGACCGACGAAATCAGCCCCAGCATTTT	CASSLAGDRRNQPQHF
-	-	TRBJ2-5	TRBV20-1	TGCAGTGCTGGTACTTGGGCGACCCAGTACTTC	CSAGTWATQYF
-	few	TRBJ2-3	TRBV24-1	TGTGCCACCAGTGATTGGACTCCCGGCACAGATACGCAGTATTTT	CATSDWTPGTDTQYF
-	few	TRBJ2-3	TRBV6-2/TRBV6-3	TGTGCCAGCAGTTTAGGTGTGAGGAGCACAGATACGCAGTATTTT	CASSLGVRSTDTQYF
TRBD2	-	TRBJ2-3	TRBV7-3	TGTGCCAGCAGCTTATGGGGCGGGACTACTACTAGCACAGATACGCAGTATTTT	CASSLWGGTTTSTDTQYF